This section outlines one T cell receptor beta chain sequence together with its context. This specimen belongs to a study of blood T cell repertoires in COVID-19. Study context: PBMCs, B-cell-depleted T cells, or T cells provided the cDNA or gDNA that made up the material.

The method was immunoSEQ multiplex PCR; TCRdb's version includes in-frame clones alone and lacks a portion of them. Here the sample spans about 100,000 clones, roughly 80% being singletons. Source material: peripheral blood. This sequence was found in a woman older than 75 with active or convalescent COVID-19.

The CDR3 DNA reads as TGCAGCGTCCCGGGACAGGGCACGGGGCATACGCAGTATTTT. This codes for CSVPGQGTGHTQYF. The chain combines TRBV29-1 with TRBJ2-3; 9 bases map to TRBD1. Germline CDR1 and CDR2: SQVTM and ANQGSEA. The ends lost 6 bases at V and 7 bases at J; junction bases unmatched: 11. This CDR3 has 14 amino acids.